The clone carrying this T cell receptor (beta chain) was seen a single time. Method: immunoSEQ multiplex PCR; TCRdb's copy keeps in-frame clones and lacks some. The sample includes around 1.6 million clones, 95% to 99% of them seen just once. This entry belongs to a study of shared clonotypes between healthy human individuals. Material for sequencing was naive CD4+ T cells sorted from blood. The subset was: CD45RA+ positively selected. This receptor was identified in a young man in good health.

The CDR3 reads CASSLISQIVNTEAFF. The CDR3 nucleotides read TGTGCCAGCAGCTTGATCTCTCAGATCGTGAACACTGAAGCTTTCTTT. The V gene is TRBV5-6, the J gene TRBJ1-1; D is ambiguous. Trimming cost V 1 base and J 0 bases, with 13 bases left between them. In germline, CDR1 is SGHDT, CDR2 YYEEEE. The CDR3 consists of 16 residues.